This TCR beta chain originates from a study of OX40 agonist ivuxolimab in advanced cancers. The overall study: Mean age 60 years, range roughly 23 to 79; about 85% male. 30% to 40% of patients had received prior checkpoint inhibitor therapy. Regarding the study as a whole: More expanded clones were seen, on average, in CD8+ T cells than in CD4+.

This clone has just a few counts. Antigen specificity is unknown. This CDR3 contains 14 residues. Per the germline V gene, CDR1 is SGHDT and CDR2 is YYEEEE. V was clipped by 3 bases and J by 4 bases, with 13 bases between them. Any history of autoimmune disease or systemic immunosuppression disqualified patients. Profiled with immunoSEQ multiplex PCR; TCRdb holds only in-frame clones, not every one. The sample includes roughly 60,000 clones, 85% of them seen just once. This receptor was taken from an adult with an advanced solid tumor such as melanoma, head and neck, liver or kidney cancer. Sequenced here: CD4+ or CD8+ T cells sorted from blood, sampled in a trial of the OX40 agonist ivuxolimab. The rearrangement joins TRBV5-6 to TRBJ1-2, with TRBD1 as a possible D gene (6 bases). This CDR3 is CASSYLGGGYGYTF. DNA for the CDR3: TGTGCCAGCAGCTACCTAGGGGGAGGCTATGGCTACACCTTC.